These 32 T cell receptor beta chains share one sample of origin, sequenced in a study of T cell responses to AZD1222 COVID-19 vaccine. Sequencing was performed with immunoSEQ multiplex PCR; in TCRdb, only in-frame clones are kept and a portion is missing. The sample consists of some 64,000 clones, roughly nine tenths of them appearing once. The sample here was peripheral blood, taken on day 0 of AZD1222 vaccination. These receptors all come from an adult in good health.

The gene calls are TRBV7-2 and TRBJ1-5; TRBD1 matches 9 bases. The CDR3 contains 16 residues. Germline V gives CDR1 SGHTA, CDR2 FQGNSA. The V segment lost 1 base and the J segment 2 bases; nucleotides outside the gene matches: 3. The CDR3 sequence: CASSLDRGQGNQPQHF. CDR3 DNA: TGTGCCAGCAGCTTAGACAGGGGGCAGGGCAATCAGCCCCAGCATTTT.

Comments on this clone: A far larger clone differs by one base, so this is likely a read error. Distinct nucleotide sequences in the sample also encode this CDR3. The chain recombines TRBV7-2 with TRBJ1-2; TRBD1 is a possible D gene (6 bases). The CDR3 covers 16 residues. Trimming removed 11 bases from V and 4 bases from J, with 26 bases in between. In germline, CDR1 is SGHTA, CDR2 FQGNSA. The CDR3 is CAGGQGTGGSVYGYTF. In DNA form, the CDR3 reads TGTGCCGGAGGTCAGGGGACTGGGGGGTCGGTCTATGGCTACACCTTC.

The chain carries TRBV19 and TRBJ2-1; tentative D call: TRBD2 (6 bases). The germline V gene has CDR1 LNHDA and CDR2 SQIVND (reference sequence). The CDR3 is made up of 17 amino acids. V shed 0 bases and J shed 2 bases, with 14 bases lying between them. The CDR3 DNA reads as TGTGCCAGTAGTATAGATCAGAGGGAGGCCCCCTACAATGAGCAGTTCTTC. It translates to CASSIDQREAPYNEQFF.

This clone was found once. The chain recombines TRBV27 with TRBJ1-1; D possibly corresponds to TRBD1 (6 bases). Germline V gives CDR1 MNHEY, CDR2 SMNVEV (reference sequence). The CDR3 has 14 residues. V was trimmed by 3 bases and J by 6 bases, leaving 14 bases between them. CDR3 nucleotide sequence: TGTGCCAGCAGTTTGGGCGGGGCAGGGGCTGAAGCTTTCTTT. This codes for CASSLGGAGAEAFF.

The J gene is TRBJ1-4, the V gene TRBV18, with D maybe TRBD1 (5 bases). Germline V gene lookup returns CDR1 KGHSH and CDR2 LQKENI. CDR3 length: 15 amino acids. Trimming stripped 0 bases from V and 8 bases from J, with 13 bases between. The CDR3 reads CASSPPSREGEKLFF. The DNA for the CDR3 is TGTGCCAGCTCACCACCGTCCAGGGAAGGGGAAAAACTGTTTTTT.

V gene TRBV9 combines with J gene TRBJ2-7; TRBD1 aligns across 8 bases. The germline CDR1 and CDR2 sequences are SGDLS and YYNGEE. Trimming at V came to 2 bases and at J to 4 bases, leaving 8 bases not matched to a gene. This CDR3 has 15 residues. This chain's CDR3 is CASSVQGQGLYEQYF. CDR3 DNA: TGTGCCAGCAGCGTGCAAGGACAGGGCCTTTACGAGCAGTACTTC.

The V gene is TRBV5-5, the J gene TRBJ1-4, with TRBD1 identical over 7 bases. The trim removed 4 bases at V and 11 bases at J, leaving 11 bases unmatched. Germline loops: CDR1 SGHKS, CDR2 YYEKEE (reference sequence). The CDR3 loop spans 14 amino acids. CDR3 loop: CASSLQGGGRKLFF. The CDR3 DNA sequence: TGTGCCAGCAGCCTTCAGGGGGGAGGGAGGAAACTGTTTTTT. Drawing the rest from reference TRBV5-5 and TRBJ1-4, the complete variable domain is DAGVTQSPTHLIKTRGQQVTLRCSPISGHKSVSWYQQVLGQGPQFIFQYYEKEERGRGNFPDRFSARQFPNYSSELNVNALLLGDSALYLCASSLQGGGRKLFFGSGTQLSVL.

V gene TRBV11-3 combines with J gene TRBJ1-2; D is unresolved. The V gene lost 1 base and the J gene lost 5 bases, with 8 bases spanning the gap. This CDR3 contains 13 residues. The V gene's germline CDR1 is SGHNT and CDR2 YENEEA. The CDR3 sequence is CASSLGRLYGYTF. CDR3 bases: TGTGCCAGCAGCTTAGGCAGGCTTTATGGCTACACCTTC.

V is TRBV28 and J is TRBJ2-1; 9 nucleotides match TRBD2. With 2 bases clipped from V and 5 bases from J, the junction kept 7 bases outside the gene matches. Germline CDR1 reads MDHEN; CDR2 reads SYDVKM. The CDR3 spans 16 residues. The CDR3 bases are TGTGCCAGCAGTTTACCGGGACTAGCCGGCGACAATGAGCAGTTCTTC. It is translated as CASSLPGLAGDNEQFF. Drawing the rest from reference TRBV28 and TRBJ2-1, the complete variable domain is DVKVTQSSRYLVKRTGEKVFLECVQDMDHENMFWYRQDPGLGLRLIYFSYDVKMKEKGDIPEGYSVSREKKERFSLILESASTNQTSMYLCASSLPGLAGDNEQFFGPGTRLTVL.

This clone was recorded only once. The chain is built from TRBV3-1 (or the pseudogene TRBV3-2) and TRBJ1-1; a possible D gene is TRBD1 (5 bases). Germline V lookup: CDR1 LGHDT, CDR2 YNNKEL (reference sequence). CDR3 length equals 16 residues. Trimming stripped 0 bases from V and 1 base from J, with 12 bases between. The CDR3: CASSQERGFGNTEAFF. The CDR3 DNA reads TGTGCCAGCAGCCAAGAAAGGGGTTTCGGGAACACTGAAGCTTTCTTT.

The CDR3: CASSFWTGANTEAFF. For the CDR3, the DNA is TGTGCCAGCAGTTTTTGGACAGGGGCGAACACTGAAGCTTTCTTT. The genes are TRBV28 and TRBJ1-1, with TRBD1 matching over 9 bases. This CDR3 is built from 15 residues. Germline CDR1 and CDR2: MDHEN and SYDVKM. The V and J ends lost 3 bases and 1 base, in that order; junction bases with no gene match: 3. Variable domain in full (rest from reference TRBV28 and TRBJ1-1): DVKVTQSSRYLVKRTGEKVFLECVQDMDHENMFWYRQDPGLGLRLIYFSYDVKMKEKGDIPEGYSVSREKKERFSLILESASTNQTSMYLCASSFWTGANTEAFFGQGTRLTVV.

This clone showed up just once. The CDR3 region is CASRTGTLAFF. As DNA, the CDR3 is TGTGCCAGCAGGACCGGGACACTAGCTTTCTTT. This rearrangement joins TRBV6-5 to TRBJ1-1, with a tentative D call TRBD1 (6 bases). V lost 6 bases and J 10 bases, leaving 12 bases between the germline ends. This CDR3 spans 11 amino acids. Germline values: CDR1 MNHEY, CDR2 SVGAGI.

The chain links TRBV6-4 to TRBJ1-2; D possibly corresponds to TRBD1 (5 bases). Germline assignment: CDR1 MRHNA and CDR2 SNTAGT. The V gene lost 2 bases and the J gene lost 7 bases, with 17 bases spanning the gap. There are 15 residues in the CDR3. The CDR3 DNA reads TGTGCCAGCAGTGACGTGCCTCAAGGGGTTCGTGGCTACACCTTC. Encoded protein: CASSDVPQGVRGYTF.

The V gene is TRBV6-5, the J gene TRBJ1-2, with a weak D call TRBD1 (6 bases). Germline CDR1 reads MNHEY; CDR2 reads SVGAGI. The CDR3 sequence is 16 residues long. Trimming stripped 4 bases from V and 2 bases from J, with 17 bases between. CDR3 DNA sequence: TGTGCCAGCAGTTCCCTGACAGGATGGGGCAACTATGGCTACACCTTC. Protein sequence: CASSSLTGWGNYGYTF.

The CDR3 nucleotides read TGTGCCAGCAGTGACGAGGACGGGACAGGGTCCACTGAAGCTTTCTTT. The encoded protein is CASSDEDGTGSTEAFF. The rearrangement joins TRBV6-1 to TRBJ1-1, with 9 bases lining up with TRBD1. The germline gives CDR1 MNHNS, CDR2 SASEGT. V lost 3 bases to trimming and J lost 4 bases; unmatched junction nucleotides: 9. The CDR3 is 16 amino acids.

The chain is built from TRBV30 and TRBJ2-3; 10 positions match TRBD1. The CDR3 totals 15 residues. V shed 4 bases and J 4 bases; nucleotides not matched to a gene: 8. Germline values: CDR1 GTSNPN, CDR2 SVGIG (reference sequence). CDR3 DNA: TGTGCCTGGACCTGGACAGGGGGAAGTGCAGATACGCAGTATTTT. It translates to CAWTWTGGSADTQYF.

The chain combines TRBV15 with TRBJ2-5; D might be TRBD1 (6 bases). From germline, CDR1 is LNHNV and CDR2 YYDKDF (reference sequence). The V gene lost 0 bases and the J gene lost 1 base, with 18 bases spanning the gap. The CDR3 is 18 amino acids. The CDR3 coding sequence is TGTGCCACCAGCAGAGAGATGGGGTGGGGCAGGGGCCAAGAGACCCAGTACTTC. Translated, it gives CATSREMGWGRGQETQYF. Drawing the rest from reference TRBV15 and TRBJ2-5, the complete variable domain is DAMVIQNPRYQVTQFGKPVTLSCSQTLNHNVMYWYQQKSSQAPKLLFHYYDKDFNNEADTPDNFQSRRPNTSFCFLDIRSPGLGDTAMYLCATSREMGWGRGQETQYFGPGTRLLVL.

The V gene is TRBV15, the J gene TRBJ1-1, with D possibly TRBD1 on 5 matching bases. CDR3 size: 16 residues. Trimming took off 1 base at V and 0 bases at J, with 12 bases between the two ends. Germline-derived CDR1 and CDR2 are LNHNV and YYDKDF (reference sequence). The DNA of the CDR3 is TGTGCCACCAGCAGAGGGGGACTTTACATGAACACTGAAGCTTTCTTT. Protein: CATSRGGLYMNTEAFF.

The gene calls are TRBV5-1 and TRBJ2-7; TRBD1 agrees at 9 bases. Looked up from germline, CDR1 is SGHRS and CDR2 is YFSETQ. The CDR3 consists of 15 residues. V dropped 2 bases and J dropped 2; count of bases not matched to a gene: 5. In nucleotides, the CDR3 is TGCGCCAGCAGCTTTGGGACAGGGAGGCCCTACGAGCAGTACTTC. The encoded protein is CASSFGTGRPYEQYF.

In its sample, this clone was seen once. V gene TRBV7-9 combines with J gene TRBJ1-2; 9 bases are shared with TRBD1. After removal of 5 bases from V and 14 bases from J, the junction contained 18 bases not matched to a gene. There are 15 residues in the CDR3. Germline CDR1 reads SEHNR; CDR2 reads FQNEAQ (reference sequence). The CDR3 sequence: CASSETSLIQGAATF. CDR3 DNA: TGTGCCAGCAGCGAAACCTCATTGATACAGGGGGCGGCGACCTTC.

This clone showed up just once. The genes are TRBV5-4 and TRBJ1-2; 8 nucleotides match TRBD1. The J segment lost 8 bases and the V segment lost 4 bases, leaving 7 bases of the junction unmatched. Germline-derived CDR1 and CDR2 are SGHNT and YYREEE (reference sequence). CDR3 length equals 13 residues. In nucleotides, the CDR3 is TGTGCCAGCAGCCCGGACAGGGTTGGAGGCTACACCTTC. Translating gives CASSPDRVGGYTF.

This chain links TRBV6-5 with TRBJ2-1; D possibly corresponds to TRBD2 (6 bases). The CDR3 length is 14 residues. Germline V gene data show CDR1 as MNHEY and CDR2 as SVGAGI. V gave up 6 bases and J gave up 1 base, with 10 bases separating them. The CDR3 bases are TGTGCCAGCAGCCTTCGGGAGTCCTACAATGAGCAGTTCTTC. It codes for CASSLRESYNEQFF.

The chain carries TRBV15 and TRBJ1-4; 8 bases line up with TRBD1. The CDR3 is 15 residues long. V lost 1 base and J lost 8; bases outside the gene matches: 6. The germline CDR1 and CDR2 sequences are LNHNV and YYDKDF (reference sequence). The CDR3 here is CATSRGTGGNEKLFF. CDR3 in DNA: TGTGCCACCAGCAGAGGTACAGGGGGGAACGAAAAACTGTTTTTT.

The chain carries TRBV30 and TRBJ1-2; D unclear. The CDR3 runs 10 residues. Germline-derived CDR1 and CDR2 are GTSNPN and SVGIG (reference sequence). The ends were cut back, 3 bases at V and 6 bases at J, with 5 bases in the middle. CDR3 coding DNA: TGTGCCTGGAGACCAGATGGCTACACCTTC. Encoded protein: CAWRPDGYTF.

The chain recombines TRBV5-4 with TRBJ1-1; no clear D gene. Deletions cut 3 bases from V and 2 bases from J, with 5 bases between. The CDR3 has 12 amino acids. CDR1 and CDR2 from the germline V gene are SGHNT and YYREEE (reference sequence). CDR3: CASSSPNTEAFF. CDR3 sequence (DNA): TGTGCCAGCAGCTCTCCTAACACTGAAGCTTTCTTT.

This clone was observed a single time. This chain uses TRBV19 with TRBJ1-4; 8 bases are shared with TRBD1. V trimming: 3 bases; J trimming: 8 bases; junction bases outside the gene matches: 2. CDR1 and CDR2 from the germline V gene are LNHDA and SQIVND (reference sequence). CDR3 length: 13 amino acids. DNA for the CDR3: TGTGCCAGTAGTATGGACAGGGCGGAAAAACTGTTTTTT. This gives the protein CASSMDRAEKLFF.

The chain carries TRBV6-5 and TRBJ2-7; D is undetermined. Trimming left V 3 bases short and J 7 bases short, with 19 bases between. The CDR3 extends over 15 amino acids. CDR1 and CDR2 (germline): MNHEY, SVGAGI. This chain's CDR3 is CASSYSSRPPTEQYF. CDR3 coding DNA: TGTGCCAGCAGTTATTCCAGCCGTCCGCCGACAGAGCAGTACTTC.

This clone has just one count. The chain carries TRBV4-1 and TRBJ2-5, with TRBD2 as a possible D gene (7 bases). Germline V lookup: CDR1 MGHRA, CDR2 YSYEKL. CDR3 length: 16 residues. V was trimmed by 2 bases and J by 5 bases, leaving 18 bases between them. Here the CDR3 reads CASSQQLGGLEETQYF. The CDR3 DNA sequence: TGCGCCAGCAGCCAACAGCTCGGGGGGCTGGAGGAGACCCAGTACTTC.

This rearrangement joins TRBV28 to TRBJ1-1, with D unclear. The ends were cut back, 7 bases at V and 3 bases at J, with 15 bases in the middle. The CDR3 sequence is 14 residues long. Per the germline V gene, CDR1 is MDHEN and CDR2 is SYDVKM. The CDR3 reads CASNWGVGDTEAFF. CDR3 bases: TGTGCCAGCAATTGGGGAGTGGGTGACACTGAAGCTTTCTTT.

V is TRBV28 and J is TRBJ1-1; tentative D call: TRBD1 (5 bases). The CDR3 covers 15 residues. Germline V gene sequence: CDR1 MDHEN, CDR2 SYDVKM. The germline V and J ends were trimmed by 3 bases and 1 base, with 12 bases remaining between them. CDR3: CASSLKGQPNTEAFF. As DNA, the CDR3 is TGTGCCAGCAGTTTGAAAGGACAACCGAACACTGAAGCTTTCTTT.

The chain uses TRBV10-3 and TRBJ1-5; D gene unclear. The CDR3 extends over 12 amino acids. V was cut by 2 bases and J by 4 bases, with 3 bases left in between. Germline V lookup: CDR1 ENHRY, CDR2 SYGVKD. CDR3 sequence (DNA): TGTGCCATCAGTGAGGGGAATCAGCCCCAGCATTTT. Protein product: CAISEGNQPQHF.

The rearrangement joins TRBV5-4 to TRBJ2-1, with 11 bases aligning to TRBD2. Germline CDR1 is SGHNT and CDR2 is YYREEE (reference sequence). V shed 0 bases and J 6 bases; nucleotides not matched to a gene: 14. This CDR3 region has 19 residues. The CDR3 DNA reads as TGTGCCAGCAGCTTGGATAGCGGGGGGGCCTTATTGGATACCAATGAGCAGTTCTTC. This codes for CASSLDSGGALLDTNEQFF.